The 22 T cell receptor beta chains listed next were all sequenced from one sample in a study of blood T cell repertoires in COVID-19. Some clones are missing from TCRdb's copy, which holds only in-frame ones; the method was immunoSEQ multiplex PCR. The repertoire holds about 190,000 clones, with 82% as singletons. Sample: PBMCs or T cells enriched from blood (not recorded which). These receptors came from an older woman with acute COVID-19.

The genes are TRBV5-5 and TRBJ1-5, with a possible D match to TRBD1 (5 bases). CDR3 size: 14 residues. Germline loops: CDR1 SGHKS, CDR2 YYEKEE (reference sequence). With 1 base removed from V and 4 bases from J, the gap between germline ends came to 9 bases. CDR3 nucleotides: TGTGCCAGCAGCTTGCTTCAGGGTAATCAGCCCCAGCATTTT. Its translation is CASSLLQGNQPQHF.

CDR3 DNA sequence: TGCGCCAGCAGCCAAGATGCGGGGTCCGGGGCCAACGTCCTGACTTTC. Translation gives CASSQDAGSGANVLTF. This chain uses TRBV4-3 with TRBJ2-6, with D perhaps matching TRBD2 (6 bases). CDR3 length equals 16 residues. The V end was cut by 0 bases, the J end by 4 bases, with 10 bases between. Looked up from germline, CDR1 is LGHNA and CDR2 is YSLEER.

The genes are TRBV9 and TRBJ1-1; D call uncertain. Trimming removed 0 bases from V and 4 bases from J, with 7 bases in between. Germline assignment: CDR1 SGDLS and CDR2 YYNGEE. The CDR3 sequence is 13 residues long. This CDR3 reads CASSVDSLTEAFF. The CDR3 DNA follows: TGTGCCAGCAGCGTAGACAGCCTCACTGAAGCTTTCTTT.

This chain uses TRBV9 with TRBJ1-2; D remains unclear. The CDR3 totals 12 residues. CDR1 and CDR2 (germline): SGDLS, YYNGEE. V lost 7 bases, J lost 8 bases, and 15 bases lay in between. This chain's CDR3 is CASEAPEGGYTF. CDR3 bases: TGTGCCAGCGAGGCGCCTGAAGGAGGCTACACCTTC. The full variable domain, its missing parts supplied by reference TRBV9 and TRBJ1-2, is DSGVTQTPKHLITATGQRVTLRCSPRSGDLSVYWYQQSLDQGLQFLIQYYNGEERAKGNILERFSAQQFPDLHSELNLSSLELGDSALYFCASEAPEGGYTFGSGTRLTVV.

This clone was picked up a small number of times. The V call is TRBV10-3, the J call TRBJ2-2; 9 nucleotides match TRBD1. J was trimmed by 6 bases and V by 6 bases; bases with no gene match: 11. CDR1 and CDR2 (germline): ENHRY, SYGVKD. This CDR3 spans 16 amino acids. The CDR3 spells CAIRISTGGIPGELFF. CDR3 in DNA: TGTGCCATCAGGATCTCGACAGGGGGTATCCCCGGGGAGCTGTTTTTT.

This CDR3 reads CATSDWQGEDTQYF. In DNA, the CDR3 is TGTGCCACCAGTGATTGGCAGGGCGAAGATACGCAGTATTTT. This chain connects TRBV24-1 to TRBJ2-3; D may be TRBD1 (5 bases). Trimming left V 2 bases short and J 5 bases short, with 10 bases between. This CDR3 has 14 amino acids. From germline, CDR1 is KGHDR and CDR2 SFDVKD.

The genes are TRBV7-8 and TRBJ2-5, with TRBD1 matching 8 bases. The length of the CDR3 is 15 residues. From germline, CDR1 is SGHVS and CDR2 FQNEAQ. V lost 3 bases, J lost 2 bases, and 5 bases stayed unmatched. The CDR3 DNA sequence: TGTGCCAGCAGCTTTGGACAGGGACGACAAGAGACCCAGTACTTC. This encodes CASSFGQGRQETQYF.

The chain is built from TRBV3-1 (or the pseudogene TRBV3-2) and TRBJ1-1; a possible D gene is TRBD1 (6 bases). V lost 4 bases to trimming and J lost 3 bases, with 15 bases between them. CDR1 and CDR2 (germline): LGHDT, YNNKEL (reference sequence). The CDR3 consists of 15 residues. CDR3 nucleotide sequence: TGTGCCAGCAGCCGATCCGGGGACATCCACACTGAAGCTTTCTTT. Translating gives CASSRSGDIHTEAFF.

This chain uses TRBV30 with TRBJ2-1; weak D call: TRBD2 (5 bases). Looked up from germline, CDR1 is GTSNPN and CDR2 is SVGIG (reference sequence). This CDR3 comprises 13 residues. V was trimmed by 1 base and J by 9 bases, leaving 13 bases between them. The DNA of the CDR3 is TGTGCCTGGAGTGACCTAGCTGCGGGTGAGCAGTTCTTC. Protein: CAWSDLAAGEQFF.

This chain uses TRBV7-2 with TRBJ2-3, with TRBD2 matching over 9 bases. V lost 0 bases and J lost 5; bases outside the gene matches: 6. Per the germline V gene, CDR1 is SGHTA and CDR2 is FQGNSA. This CDR3 is 16 amino acids long. Here the CDR3 reads CASSLAAREGVDTQYF. For the CDR3, the DNA is TGTGCCAGCAGCTTAGCGGCGCGGGAGGGGGTAGATACGCAGTATTTT.

The chain employs TRBV10-1 and TRBJ2-5; D not certain. Trimming removed 4 bases from V and 5 bases from J, with 14 bases in between. The CDR3 runs 14 residues. The germline V gene encodes CDR1 WNHNN and CDR2 SYGVQD (reference sequence). CDR3 in amino acids: CASSAGGQWETQYF. CDR3 in DNA: TGCGCCAGCAGTGCTGGTGGGCAGTGGGAGACCCAGTACTTC.

The genes are TRBV16 and TRBJ2-3; D gene unclear. The V and J ends lost 4 bases and 1 base respectively, with 18 bases between them. The CDR3 has 17 residues. The V gene's germline CDR1 is KGHSY and CDR2 FQNENV. This CDR3 reads CASSPTRALPGTDTQYF. The CDR3 DNA reads as TGTGCCAGCAGCCCCACTCGCGCGCTTCCCGGCACAGATACGCAGTATTTT.

This chain connects TRBV5-4 to TRBJ2-7; D is ambiguous. Germline assignment: CDR1 SGHNT and CDR2 YYREEE (reference sequence). The CDR3 consists of 15 residues. V dropped 4 bases and J dropped 3 bases, with 17 bases sitting between them. This CDR3 reads CASSPAARVSYEQYF. DNA for the CDR3: TGTGCCAGCAGCCCCGCAGCGCGAGTTAGCTACGAGCAGTACTTC.

This chain connects TRBV19 to TRBJ1-2; 10 positions agree with TRBD1. CDR1 is LNHDA, CDR2 SQIVND, per germline (reference sequence). V dropped 5 bases and J dropped 8; count of bases not matched to a gene: 11. The CDR3 extends over 15 amino acids. CDR3 region: CASSPRPGTGVGYTF. The CDR3 region has the DNA TGTGCCAGTAGTCCCCGCCCCGGGACAGGGGTAGGCTACACCTTC.

In this sample, this clone turned up a few times. The chain combines TRBV28 with TRBJ2-7; D gene uncertain. The CDR3 is made up of 15 amino acids. Germline CDR1 MDHEN, CDR2 SYDVKM. Deletions cut 5 bases from V and 3 bases from J, with 17 bases between. The CDR3 protein is CASSAAAEKRYEQYF. For the CDR3, the DNA is TGTGCCAGCAGTGCGGCGGCAGAAAAACGCTACGAGCAGTACTTC.

The chain combines TRBV9 with TRBJ1-2; a possible D gene is TRBD1 (5 bases). CDR3 length equals 15 residues. V lost 3 bases to trimming and J lost 3 bases, with 15 bases between them. Germline V gene data show CDR1 as SGDLS and CDR2 as YYNGEE. CDR3 sequence (DNA): TGTGCCAGCAGCGGAGAGATCAGGGATTACTATGGCTACACCTTC. It encodes CASSGEIRDYYGYTF.

This clone was found a few times. The rearrangement links TRBV18 to TRBJ2-1; 14 bases map to TRBD2. The CDR3 covers 18 residues. Looked up from germline, CDR1 is KGHSH and CDR2 is LQKENI. Losses at the gene ends were 0 bases for V and 9 bases for J; bases not matched to a gene: 10. The CDR3 DNA follows: TGTGCCAGCTCACCACCTATTACGGGACTAGCGGGAGAGGGTGAGCAGTTCTTC. Translation gives CASSPPITGLAGEGEQFF.

This clone was recorded only once. The V call is TRBV7-7, the J call TRBJ2-3; a possible D gene is TRBD1 (6 bases). The V end lost 5 bases, the J end lost 1 base, and 10 bases lay between the germline ends. The CDR3 runs 14 residues. Per germline, CDR1 SSHAT and CDR2 FNYEAQ (reference sequence). The CDR3 region is CASSVGTRTDTQYF. DNA for the CDR3: TGTGCCAGCAGCGTCGGGACACGCACAGATACGCAGTATTTT.

This chain links TRBV7-8 with TRBJ2-7; D is ambiguous. The CDR3 sequence is 11 residues long. V was pared by 5 bases and J by 4 bases, with 6 bases between. Looked up from germline, CDR1 is SGHVS and CDR2 is FQNEAQ. CDR3 region: CASSQYYEQYV. In DNA form, the CDR3 reads TGTGCCAGCAGCCAATATTACGAGCAGTACGTC.

The genes are TRBV11-2 and TRBJ2-1; 7 positions match TRBD2. CDR3 size: 17 residues. After removal of 6 bases from V and 0 bases from J, the junction contained 11 bases not matched to a gene. Looked up from germline, CDR1 is SGHAT and CDR2 is FQNNGV. CDR3 protein: CASSKQAGTISYNEQFF. The CDR3 region has the DNA TGTGCCAGCAGTAAACAAGCCGGGACTATCTCCTACAATGAGCAGTTCTTC. Drawing the rest from reference TRBV11-2 and TRBJ2-1, the complete variable domain is EAGVAQSPRYKIIEKRQSVAFWCNPISGHATLYWYQQILGQGPKLLIQFQNNGVVDDSQLPKDRFSAERLKGVDSTLKIQPAKLEDSAVYLCASSKQAGTISYNEQFFGPGTRLTVL.

The rearrangement joins TRBV3-1 (or the pseudogene TRBV3-2) to TRBJ1-1, with D possibly TRBD1 on 5 matching bases. This CDR3 region has 13 residues. Germline values: CDR1 LGHDT, CDR2 YNNKEL (reference sequence). Trimming took 3 bases from V and 10 from J, leaving 15 bases between them. CDR3 bases: TGTGCCAGCAGCCAGGATGGGGGGTATGGAGCTTTCTTT. Translated, it gives CASSQDGGYGAFF.

This sequence joins TRBV6-6 and TRBJ2-1, with TRBD1 identical over 7 bases. The length of the CDR3 is 15 residues. V shed 6 bases, J shed 4 bases, and the junction held 9 bases outside the gene matches. Germline-derived CDR1 and CDR2 are MNHNY and SVGAGI (reference sequence). Here the CDR3 reads CASRDPGQRYNEQFF. The CDR3, as DNA: TGTGCCAGCAGAGATCCGGGACAGAGATACAATGAGCAGTTCTTC.